This is a list of T cell receptor beta chains from one sample in a study of blood T cell repertoires in COVID-19. Profiled with immunoSEQ multiplex PCR; TCRdb holds only in-frame clones, not every one. The repertoire holds about 81,000 clones, with more than 85% as singletons. Sequencing was performed on PBMCs or T cells enriched from blood (not recorded which). These receptors all come from a woman aged 50 to 65 with acute COVID-19. CDR3s include the opening cysteine and the closing phenylalanine or tryptophan. D genes are given only for firm matches. Rows may omit the clone size; those that give it use once, few, many or a size class.

d_call: TRBD1; j_call: TRBJ2-7; clone_size: -; v_call: TRBV6-5; cdr3_aa: CASSTRTGSYEQYF; cdr3_nt: TGTGCCAGCAGTACCCGGACAGGGTCCTACGAGCAGTACTTC
d_call: TRBD1; j_call: TRBJ1-6; clone_size: -; v_call: TRBV18; cdr3_aa: CASSPTGQGDSPLHF; cdr3_nt: TGTGCCAGCTCTCCGACGGGACAGGGGGATTCACCCCTCCACTTT
d_call: TRBD1; j_call: TRBJ1-2; clone_size: -; v_call: TRBV27; cdr3_aa: CASSWGRGRDGYTF; cdr3_nt: TGTGCCAGCAGTTGGGGCAGGGGGCGTGATGGCTACACCTTC
d_call: TRBD2; j_call: TRBJ2-2; clone_size: -; v_call: TRBV18; cdr3_aa: CASSPRASGSGGTGELFF; cdr3_nt: TGTGCCAGCTCACCTCGCGCTAGCGGGAGCGGTGGCACCGGGGAGCTGTTTTTT
d_call: TRBD1; j_call: TRBJ2-1; clone_size: -; v_call: TRBV9; cdr3_aa: CASSDTGDYPNEQFF; cdr3_nt: TGTGCCAGCAGCGATACAGGGGATTATCCAAATGAGCAGTTCTTC
d_call: TRBD2; j_call: TRBJ2-1; clone_size: -; v_call: TRBV30; cdr3_aa: CAWSEGLAGQNEQFF; cdr3_nt: TGTGCCTGGAGTGAGGGACTAGCGGGACAGAATGAGCAGTTCTTC
d_call: TRBD2; j_call: TRBJ2-2; clone_size: -; v_call: TRBV29-1; cdr3_aa: CSVSRGGTGELFF; cdr3_nt: TGCAGCGTGTCTCGGGGGGGTACCGGGGAGCTGTTTTTT
d_call: TRBD1; j_call: TRBJ1-1; clone_size: -; v_call: TRBV2; cdr3_aa: CATTVRQGITEAFF; cdr3_nt: TGTGCCACGACTGTTCGACAGGGGATAACTGAAGCTTTCTTT
d_call: -; j_call: TRBJ2-3; clone_size: -; v_call: TRBV5-6; cdr3_aa: CASSLDRAGISDTQYF; cdr3_nt: TGTGCCAGCAGCTTGGACAGGGCTGGAATTTCAGATACGCAGTATTTT
d_call: -; j_call: TRBJ2-7; clone_size: -; v_call: TRBV6-6; cdr3_aa: CASRVAVGSYGQYF; cdr3_nt: TGTGCCAGCAGAGTAGCGGTAGGGTCCTACGGGCAGTACTTC
d_call: TRBD1; j_call: TRBJ2-7; clone_size: -; v_call: TRBV19; cdr3_aa: CASSILPGQGTYEQYF; cdr3_nt: TGTGCCAGTAGTATCCTACCGGGACAGGGGACCTACGAGCAGTACTTC
d_call: -; j_call: TRBJ2-2; clone_size: -; v_call: TRBV12-3/TRBV12-4; cdr3_aa: CASSATGELFF; cdr3_nt: TGTGCCAGCAGTGCGACCGGGGAGCTGTTTTTT
d_call: -; j_call: TRBJ1-6; clone_size: -; v_call: TRBV14; cdr3_aa: CASSQIQESPLHF; cdr3_nt: TGTGCCAGCAGCCAAATCCAGGAATCACCCCTCCACTTT
d_call: TRBD2; j_call: TRBJ2-1; clone_size: -; v_call: TRBV29-1; cdr3_aa: CSVTGLAGGSYNEQFF; cdr3_nt: TGCAGCGTTACGGGACTAGCGGGAGGGTCCTACAATGAGCAGTTCTTC
d_call: TRBD2; j_call: TRBJ2-2; clone_size: -; v_call: TRBV10-3; cdr3_aa: CAIRGAGAPTGELFF; cdr3_nt: TGTGCCATCAGAGGAGCGGGAGCCCCCACCGGGGAGCTGTTTTTT
d_call: -; j_call: TRBJ2-7; clone_size: once; v_call: TRBV10-2; cdr3_aa: CASNGASYEQYF; cdr3_nt: TGCGCCAGCAATGGGGCCTCCTACGAGCAGTACTTC
d_call: TRBD2; j_call: TRBJ2-1; clone_size: -; v_call: TRBV19; cdr3_aa: CASRPRGLAGAIIYNEQFF; cdr3_nt: TGTGCCAGTAGACCCCGGGGACTAGCGGGCGCAATTATCTACAATGAGCAGTTCTTC
d_call: TRBD1; j_call: TRBJ1-3; clone_size: -; v_call: TRBV6-5; cdr3_aa: CASGTGSSGNTIYF; cdr3_nt: TGTGCCAGCGGGACAGGGAGCTCTGGAAACACCATATATTTT
d_call: -; j_call: TRBJ2-2; clone_size: -; v_call: TRBV2; cdr3_aa: CASKSGANTGELFF; cdr3_nt: TGTGCCAGCAAAAGCGGAGCGAACACCGGGGAGCTGTTTTTT
d_call: -; j_call: TRBJ1-2; clone_size: -; v_call: TRBV9; cdr3_aa: CASSVDGQSLYGYTF; cdr3_nt: TGTGCCAGCAGCGTAGACGGACAAAGCCTCTATGGCTACACCTTC
d_call: TRBD2; j_call: TRBJ2-1; clone_size: -; v_call: TRBV4-1; cdr3_aa: CASSQDGVSGRGLFF; cdr3_nt: TGCGCCAGCAGCCAAGACGGTGTTAGCGGGCGAGGACTGTTCTTC
d_call: -; j_call: TRBJ1-4; clone_size: -; v_call: TRBV5-1; cdr3_aa: CASSPAGASEKLFF; cdr3_nt: TGCGCCAGCAGCCCTGCTGGGGCAAGTGAAAAACTGTTTTTT
d_call: -; j_call: TRBJ1-6; clone_size: -; v_call: TRBV27; cdr3_aa: CASRRSDYNSPLHF; cdr3_nt: TGTGCCAGCAGGCGGTCAGATTACAATTCACCCCTCCACTTT
d_call: -; j_call: TRBJ2-2; clone_size: -; v_call: TRBV6-4; cdr3_aa: CASSQEPSAGELFF; cdr3_nt: TGTGCCAGCAGTCAAGAACCTAGCGCCGGGGAGCTGTTTTTT
d_call: TRBD2; j_call: TRBJ2-1; clone_size: few; v_call: TRBV7-9; cdr3_aa: CASSLVLVLGGLADNEQFF; cdr3_nt: TGTGCCAGCAGCTTAGTGTTAGTGCTGGGGGGACTAGCAGACAATGAGCAGTTCTTC
d_call: -; j_call: TRBJ2-5; clone_size: -; v_call: TRBV25-1; cdr3_aa: CASSDMASPETQYF; cdr3_nt: TGTGCCAGCAGTGACATGGCATCGCCGGAGACCCAGTACTTC
d_call: TRBD1; j_call: TRBJ1-1; clone_size: -; v_call: TRBV6-5; cdr3_aa: CASRGQGDTEAFF; cdr3_nt: TGTGCCAGCAGAGGACAGGGGGACACTGAAGCTTTCTTT
d_call: -; j_call: TRBJ1-5; clone_size: once; v_call: TRBV15; cdr3_aa: CATSRVEGSQPQHF; cdr3_nt: TGTGCCACCAGCAGAGTTGAGGGAAGTCAGCCCCAGCATTTT
d_call: -; j_call: TRBJ1-1; clone_size: -; v_call: TRBV27; cdr3_aa: CASSLLGGGNTEAFF; cdr3_nt: TGTGCCAGCAGTTTACTTGGGGGCGGTAATACTGAAGCTTTCTTT
d_call: -; j_call: TRBJ2-1; clone_size: -; v_call: TRBV12-3/TRBV12-4; cdr3_aa: CAGGATYNEQFF; cdr3_nt: TGTGCAGGAGGGGCCACCTACAATGAGCAGTTCTTC
d_call: -; j_call: TRBJ2-1; clone_size: -; v_call: TRBV7-2; cdr3_aa: CASSLTATNEQFF; cdr3_nt: TGTGCCAGCAGCTTGACTGCAACCAATGAGCAGTTCTTC
d_call: TRBD2; j_call: TRBJ2-1; clone_size: once; v_call: TRBV7-9; cdr3_aa: CASSPGLAVTSYNEQFF; cdr3_nt: TGTGCCAGCAGCCCCGGACTAGCGGTTACCTCCTACAATGAGCAGTTCTTC
d_call: -; j_call: TRBJ1-2; clone_size: -; v_call: TRBV6-5; cdr3_aa: CASSNIAGGYGYTF; cdr3_nt: TGTGCCAGCAGCAACATAGCGGGGGGCTATGGCTACACCTTC
d_call: TRBD1; j_call: TRBJ1-2; clone_size: -; v_call: TRBV5-4; cdr3_aa: CASSLGDRDYGYTF; cdr3_nt: TGTGCCAGCAGCTTGGGGGACAGAGACTATGGCTACACCTTC
d_call: TRBD2; j_call: TRBJ2-5; clone_size: -; v_call: TRBV27; cdr3_aa: CASTRLAGGSETQYF; cdr3_nt: TGTGCCAGCACCCGACTAGCGGGAGGGTCTGAGACCCAGTACTTC
d_call: TRBD1; j_call: TRBJ1-2; clone_size: -; v_call: TRBV7-9; cdr3_aa: CASRSGQARNYGYTF; cdr3_nt: TGTGCCAGCAGATCCGGACAGGCGAGGAACTATGGCTACACCTTC
d_call: -; j_call: TRBJ1-1; clone_size: -; v_call: TRBV5-1; cdr3_aa: CASRHNTGDTEAFF; cdr3_nt: TGCGCCAGCAGACATAACACGGGGGACACTGAAGCTTTCTTT
d_call: TRBD1; j_call: TRBJ2-7; clone_size: once; v_call: TRBV6-4; cdr3_aa: CASSSGTESYEQYF; cdr3_nt: TGTGCCAGCAGCTCCGGGACAGAGAGTTACGAGCAGTACTTC
d_call: -; j_call: TRBJ2-3; clone_size: -; v_call: TRBV11-2; cdr3_aa: CASSFDSRGTDTQYF; cdr3_nt: TGTGCCAGCAGCTTTGACTCGCGGGGCACAGATACGCAGTATTTT
d_call: TRBD1; j_call: TRBJ1-2; clone_size: -; v_call: TRBV19; cdr3_aa: CASSTLTGGYGYTF; cdr3_nt: TGTGCCAGTAGTACCCTCACAGGGGGCTATGGCTACACCTTC
d_call: -; j_call: TRBJ2-1; clone_size: -; v_call: TRBV10-2; cdr3_aa: CASRGLGDVTYNEQFF; cdr3_nt: TGCGCCAGCAGGGGACTTGGGGACGTCACCTACAATGAGCAGTTCTTC
d_call: TRBD2; j_call: TRBJ2-1; clone_size: -; v_call: TRBV5-1; cdr3_aa: CASSSTSGTLNEQFF; cdr3_nt: TGCGCCAGCAGCTCGACTAGCGGGACCTTGAATGAGCAGTTCTTC
d_call: -; j_call: TRBJ2-1; clone_size: -; v_call: TRBV19; cdr3_aa: CASSIKDSTQFF; cdr3_nt: TGTGCCAGTAGTATAAAAGACTCGACGCAGTTCTTC
d_call: -; j_call: TRBJ1-2; clone_size: -; v_call: TRBV5-5; cdr3_aa: CASSFRDMVDGYTF; cdr3_nt: TGTGCCAGCAGCTTCCGGGACATGGTCGATGGCTACACCTTC
d_call: TRBD2; j_call: TRBJ2-1; clone_size: -; v_call: TRBV6-2/TRBV6-3; cdr3_aa: CASSYSTSGNHEQFF; cdr3_nt: TGTGCCAGCAGTTATTCTACTAGCGGGAACCATGAGCAGTTCTTC
d_call: -; j_call: TRBJ1-1; clone_size: -; v_call: TRBV7-2; cdr3_aa: CASSSGLLNTEAFF; cdr3_nt: TGTGCCAGCAGCTCGGGACTTTTGAACACTGAAGCTTTCTTT
d_call: TRBD1; j_call: TRBJ2-1; clone_size: -; v_call: TRBV9; cdr3_aa: CASSFSGQGYYNEQFF; cdr3_nt: TGTGCCAGCAGCTTCTCGGGACAGGGGTATTACAATGAGCAGTTCTTC
d_call: TRBD1; j_call: TRBJ2-2; clone_size: -; v_call: TRBV10-1; cdr3_aa: CASRLDRDTGELFF; cdr3_nt: TGCGCCAGCAGATTGGACAGGGACACCGGGGAGCTGTTTTTT
d_call: TRBD1; j_call: TRBJ1-6; clone_size: -; v_call: TRBV15; cdr3_aa: CATSKKTGDNSPLHF; cdr3_nt: TGTGCCACCAGCAAGAAGACAGGGGATAATTCACCCCTCCACTTT